The 4 T cell receptor beta chains below were found in one sample sequenced in a study of blood T cell repertoires in COVID-19. Profiled with immunoSEQ multiplex PCR; TCRdb holds only in-frame clones, not every one. There are about 370,000 clones in the sample; around 87% occur only once, and over 9.5% lies in the top ten. Source material: peripheral blood. Receptors were obtained from a woman under 40 with COVID-19, enrolled during active disease.

V is TRBV11-2 and J is TRBJ2-1; D unclear. V was clipped by 0 bases and J by 9 bases, with 9 bases between them. The length of the CDR3 is 13 residues. The germline CDR1 and CDR2 sequences are SGHAT and FQNNGV. CDR3 protein: CASSLDFRVEQFF. CDR3 sequence (DNA): TGTGCCAGCAGCTTAGATTTTAGAGTTGAGCAGTTCTTC.

V and J are TRBV24-1 and TRBJ2-7; TRBD2 matches at 10 bases. This CDR3 contains 15 residues. CDR1 and CDR2 (germline): KGHDR, SFDVKD. Trimming cost V 4 bases and J 2 bases; bases outside gene matches: 4. CDR3 coding DNA: TGTGCCACCAGTGACCCCACTAGCGGGACCTACGAGCAGTACTTC. Amino acids: CATSDPTSGTYEQYF.

The chain couples TRBV28 to TRBJ1-3; TRBD1 might be the D (6 bases). V lost 2 bases, J lost 2 bases, and 10 bases lay in between. The CDR3 runs to 15 residues. Germline lookup yields CDR1 MDHEN and CDR2 SYDVKM. CDR3: CASSLQGWAGNTIYF. CDR3 coding DNA: TGTGCCAGCAGTTTACAGGGGTGGGCTGGAAACACCATATATTTT.

V and J are TRBV5-4 and TRBJ1-1, with D unclear. The CDR3 sequence is 13 residues long. Germline loops: CDR1 SGHNT, CDR2 YYREEE (reference sequence). The V and J ends lost 2 bases and 4 bases respectively, with 9 bases between them. CDR3 DNA sequence: TGTGCCAGCAGCTTTCTTGGCGGCACTGAAGCTTTCTTT. Translating it yields CASSFLGGTEAFF.